The T cell receptor (beta chain) described here comes from a study of OX40 agonist ivuxolimab in advanced cancers. Study as a whole: Enrollees could have had prior anti-PD-1, anti-PD-L1 or anti-CTLA-4 therapy, which over 35% had received. Study conclusions and caveats: Partly responding patients at 0.1-3.0 mg/kg showed some of the smallest clonal expansion. Some nonresponders likewise displayed low normalized T-cell clonal expansion.

The CDR3 contains 14 residues. CDR1 and CDR2 (germline): SNHLY, FYNNEI. V lost 4 bases and J lost 4; bases outside the gene matches: 2. This table comes from immunoSEQ multiplex PCR, and its TCRdb copy is limited to in-frame clones, with some not included. The sample has under 95,000 clones, around 84% seen once. The sample holds a few counts of this clone. What it binds is unknown. Autoimmune disease history or systemic immunosuppression disqualified patients. The sequenced sample was CD4+ or CD8+ T cells sorted from blood, obtained in a trial of the OX40 agonist ivuxolimab. V is TRBV2 and J is TRBJ2-7; 12 nucleotides line up with TRBD2. The TCR originated in an adult with an advanced solid tumor such as melanoma, head and neck, liver or kidney cancer. CDR3 DNA: TGTGCCAGCAGTGTGGGACTAGCGGGTTACGAGCAGTACTTC. Translating it yields CASSVGLAGYEQYF.